Below, 32 T cell receptor beta chains from the same sample are listed, as sequenced in a study of T cells in Graves' hyperthyroidism and ophthalmopathy. TCR beta CDR3 sequences were amplified from RNA transcripts. HTBI primers were used for first-round RT-PCR of the TCR CDR3. MiXCR was run by TCRdb on the multiplex PCR reads, yielding one entry per CDR3 protein. The table shows fewer than 400,000 distinct CDR3 sequences, with around a sixth occurring only once. Specimen: blood. The source of these receptors is a woman aged 18-29 years with Graves' hyperthyroidism that later progressed to Graves' ophthalmopathy.

Worth noting for this clonotype: A much larger clone differs by one base, so this may be a read error. This sequence joins TRBV15 and TRBJ2-5, with 7 positions matching TRBD2. Germline CDR1 is LNHNV and CDR2 is YYDKDF (reference sequence). This CDR3 region has 15 residues. The CDR3 is CATSRDRGLEEAQYF. The CDR3 DNA reads TGTGCCACCAGCAGGGACCGCGGACTAGAAGAGGCCCAGTACTTC.

This clonotype was recorded many times. The V gene is TRBV6-1, the J gene TRBJ2-2; a possible D gene is TRBD2 (5 bases). V dropped 3 bases and J dropped 3 bases, with 11 bases sitting between them. Germline CDR1 and CDR2: MNHNS and SASEGT. This CDR3 contains 15 residues. CDR3 sequence reads: CASSETIPHTGELFF. The CDR3 nucleotides are TGTGCCAGCAGTGAGACTATACCCCACACCGGGGAGCTGTTTTTT.

Regarding this clonotype: A much bigger clone sits one base away, suggesting this may be a read error. The rearrangement uses TRBV5-1 and TRBJ2-1, with 14 bases lining up with TRBD2. Trimming removed 7 bases from V and 9 bases from J; junction bases left unmatched: 9. The CDR3 consists of 15 residues. Per the germline V gene, CDR1 is SGHRS and CDR2 is YFSETQ. CDR3 coding DNA: TGCGCCAGCGGCCCGGGGACTAGCGGGAGTGCTGAGCAGTTCTTC. Translation gives CASGPGTSGSAEQFF.

This clonotype was observed a few times. This may stem from a read error, because a much larger clone lies one nucleotide away. CDR3 sequence: CASSLRGDRSYEQYF. The CDR3 coding sequence is TGTGCCAGCAGCTTAAGAGGTGACCGGAGCTACGAGCAGTACTTC. The chain joins TRBV7-3 to TRBJ2-7; no clear D. The CDR3 covers 15 residues. The V gene's germline CDR1 is SGHTA and CDR2 FQGTGA. V was clipped by 1 base and J by 3 bases, with 13 bases between them.

This clonotype was recorded a few times. This sequence joins TRBV7-8 and TRBJ2-7; D gene ambiguous. The germline V gene has CDR1 SGHVS and CDR2 FQNEAQ. The CDR3 is made up of 13 amino acids. The germline V and J ends were trimmed by 1 base and 3 bases, with 7 bases remaining between them. This CDR3 reads CASSLDSYYEQYF. CDR3 DNA: TGTGCCAGCAGCTTAGACAGTTACTACGAGCAGTACTTC. The whole variable domain, remainder taken from reference TRBV7-8 and TRBJ2-7, is GAGVSQSPRYKVAKRGQDVALRCDPISGHVSLFWYQQALGQGPEFLTYFQNEAQLDKSGLPSDRFFAERPEGSVSTLKIQRTQQEDSAVYLCASSLDSYYEQYFGPGTRLTVT.

In this sample, this clonotype turned up a few times. A junction boundary mismatches the germline segment, possibly from a read error. The chain combines TRBV4-1 with TRBJ2-1; D gene ambiguous. Germline lookup yields CDR1 MGHRA and CDR2 YSYEKL. The CDR3 contains 15 residues. In nucleotides, the CDR3 is TGCGCCAGCAGCCATCCGGGTGGCTCCTACAATGGGCAGTTCTTC. Protein product: CASSHPGGSYNGQFF.

This clonotype was counted at least ten times. This chain joins TRBV20-1 and TRBJ2-7; D is undetermined. Germline V gene data show CDR1 as DFQATT and CDR2 as SNEGSKA (reference sequence). The CDR3 is 12 residues long. V was pared by 2 bases and J by 2 bases, with 7 bases between. CDR3 nucleotide sequence: TGCAGTGCTAGATCCGGAACCTACGAGCAGTACTTC. This translates into CSARSGTYEQYF.

This clonotype was counted ten times or more. This chain uses TRBV18 with TRBJ1-2; D call uncertain. Per germline, CDR1 KGHSH and CDR2 LQKENI. The CDR3 loop spans 16 amino acids. Trimming left V 3 bases short and J 4 bases short, with 18 bases between. The CDR3 nucleotides read TGTGCCAGCTCACCCGGGCCCCAAGAAGCTAGCTATGGCTACACCTTC. It is translated as CASSPGPQEASYGYTF.

This clonotype was picked up a small number of times. This chain connects TRBV6-1 to TRBJ1-5; D is undetermined. V lost 11 bases and J lost 4, with 18 bases in between. The CDR3 spans 14 residues. CDR1 is MNHNS and CDR2 is SASEGT in the germline V gene. The CDR3 nucleotides read TGTGCCCTCCGAGCCGGTTATGGGAATCAGCCCCAGCATTTT. Amino acid sequence: CALRAGYGNQPQHF.

A remark on this clonotype: This clone may be a read error of a much larger clone one base away. The V gene is TRBV6-1, the J gene TRBJ2-2; tentatively, D is TRBD2 (6 bases). Germline assignment: CDR1 MNHNS and CDR2 SASEGT. Trimming stripped 11 bases from V and 1 base from J, with 23 bases between. The CDR3 has 17 amino acids. CDR3 residues: CAGMVREVVRNTGELFF. CDR3 sequence (DNA): TGTGCCGGCATGGTTAGGGAGGTAGTAAGGAACACCGGGGAGCTGTTTTTT.

The gene calls are TRBV19 and TRBJ2-7; 7 bases map to TRBD1. The CDR3 length is 14 residues. Germline V gene sequence: CDR1 LNHDA, CDR2 SQIVND (reference sequence). Unmatched junction bases numbered 8, after V lost 4 bases and J lost 5 bases. CDR3 coding DNA: TGTGCCAGTAGTACCTGGGACAGCTTGGACGAGCAGTACTTC. It codes for CASSTWDSLDEQYF.

The sample holds many counts of this clonotype. The chain carries TRBV12-3 or TRBV12-4 and TRBJ2-7, with TRBD1 matching over 11 bases. Germline trimming cut 8 bases from V and 3 bases from J; bases unmatched to any gene: 9. This CDR3 contains 15 residues. The CDR3: CASQKAGTGGYEQYF. Written as DNA, the CDR3 is TGTGCCAGCCAAAAAGCCGGGACAGGGGGCTACGAGCAGTACTTC.

This clonotype has ten or more counts. The CDR3 nucleotides read TGTGCCAGCAGTCCCGGGGCGGAGACCCAGTACTTC. This sequence encodes CASSPGAETQYF. V is TRBV11-2 and J is TRBJ2-5, with D perhaps matching TRBD1 or TRBD2 (5 bases each). This CDR3 is built from 12 residues. V was trimmed by 6 bases and J by 5 bases, leaving 10 bases between them. Germline loops: CDR1 SGHAT, CDR2 FQNNGV.

This clonotype occurred many times. The chain couples TRBV28 to TRBJ1-3; D is unresolved. The V end was cut by 2 bases, the J end by 2 bases, with 1 base between. The CDR3 totals 12 residues. CDR1 and CDR2 (germline): MDHEN, SYDVKM. Here the CDR3 reads CASSLAGNTIYF. For the CDR3, the DNA is TGTGCCAGCAGTTTAGCTGGAAACACCATATATTTT.

The V gene is TRBV10-3, the J gene TRBJ2-7; 11 nucleotides line up with TRBD2. V trimming: 0 bases; J trimming: 3 bases; junction bases outside the gene matches: 7. In germline, CDR1 is ENHRY, CDR2 SYGVKD. The CDR3 is 17 amino acids. The CDR3 reads CAISESASSGRVYEQYF. The DNA for the CDR3 is TGTGCCATCAGTGAGTCGGCTAGTAGCGGGAGGGTCTACGAGCAGTACTTC.

This clonotype was recorded at least ten times. The gene calls are TRBV10-3 and TRBJ1-5, with D possibly being TRBD1 (5 bases). The V end was cut by 3 bases, the J end by 1 base, with 16 bases between. The germline V gene encodes CDR1 ENHRY and CDR2 SYGVKD. This CDR3 has 17 residues. The CDR3 DNA follows: TGTGCCATCAGTGACCCCAGGGTTTGGTCAAGCAATCAGCCCCAGCATTTT. Its translation is CAISDPRVWSSNQPQHF.

The chain uses TRBV15 and TRBJ2-7; the D gene could be TRBD1 or TRBD2 (6 bases each). V dropped 1 base and J dropped 3 bases, with 22 bases sitting between them. Germline V lookup: CDR1 LNHNV, CDR2 YYDKDF (reference sequence). The CDR3 contains 18 residues. CDR3 loop: CATSRVVRGGRQVYEQYF. CDR3 nucleotides: TGTGCCACCAGCAGAGTGGTCAGGGGAGGCAGGCAAGTCTACGAGCAGTACTTC. The variable domain in full, with the rest retrieved from reference TRBV15 and TRBJ2-7, is DAMVIQNPRYQVTQFGKPVTLSCSQTLNHNVMYWYQQKSSQAPKLLFHYYDKDFNNEADTPDNFQSRRPNTSFCFLDIRSPGLGDTAMYLCATSRVVRGGRQVYEQYFGPGTRLTVT.

This clonotype was seen a handful of times. This chain connects TRBV7-8 to TRBJ2-1; 10 bases align to TRBD2. J gave up 8 bases and V 2 bases, and 6 bases lay outside the gene matches. The CDR3 totals 15 residues. Germline V gene sequence: CDR1 SGHVS, CDR2 FQNEAQ. The CDR3 bases are TGTGCCAGCAGCTTACCTAGCGGGAGTATCTATGAGCAGTTCTTC. This gives the protein CASSLPSGSIYEQFF.

The chain links TRBV28 to TRBJ1-5, with D perhaps matching TRBD1 (5 bases). This CDR3 comprises 16 residues. The germline V gene encodes CDR1 MDHEN and CDR2 SYDVKM. The V end lost 1 base, the J end lost 2 bases, and 12 bases lay between the germline ends. In DNA, the CDR3 is TGTGCCAGCAGTTTATCCCCCAGGGCTGGCAATCAGCCCCAGCATTTT. This sequence encodes CASSLSPRAGNQPQHF.

This clonotype was found many times. The rearrangement uses TRBV11-2 and TRBJ2-1; 11 nucleotides align to TRBD2. The CDR3 has 17 residues. Germline CDR1 and CDR2: SGHAT and FQNNGV. V shed 3 bases, J shed 9 bases, and the junction held 13 bases outside the gene matches. The CDR3 nucleotides read TGTGCCAGCAGCTTCACCACTAGCGGGAGTATGGGTGGTGAGCAGTTCTTC. It yields the protein CASSFTTSGSMGGEQFF.

This clonotype turned up a few times. V and J are TRBV7-9 and TRBJ2-5; D remains ambiguous. Trimming shortened V by 4 bases and J by 1 base, and 4 bases separated the two germline ends. The length of the CDR3 is 12 residues. The germline V gene encodes CDR1 SEHNR and CDR2 FQNEAQ (reference sequence). CDR3 residues: CASSSSQETQYF. The CDR3, as DNA: TGTGCCAGCAGCTCCTCCCAAGAGACCCAGTACTTC.

This clonotype appeared a few times. The chain uses TRBV10-3 and TRBJ2-3; 9 nucleotides align to TRBD1. Germline loops: CDR1 ENHRY, CDR2 SYGVKD. CDR3 size: 16 residues. Losses at the gene ends were 2 bases for V and 3 bases for J; bases not matched to a gene: 6. The CDR3 reads CAISETGGSGTDTQYF. The CDR3 nucleotides read TGTGCCATCAGTGAGACAGGGGGCTCTGGGACAGATACGCAGTATTTT.

The genes are TRBV19 and TRBJ2-3, with 8 bases matching TRBD1. Per the germline V gene, CDR1 is LNHDA and CDR2 is SQIVND (reference sequence). V gave up 2 bases and J gave up 4 bases; unmatched junction bases: 5. This CDR3 is built from 15 residues. The CDR3 DNA reads as TGTGCCAGTAGTATACAGGGGGCGAAGGCAGATACGCAGTATTTT. This gives the protein CASSIQGAKADTQYF.

The gene calls are TRBV5-4 and TRBJ1-4, with TRBD1 matching 7 bases. Germline V gene lookup returns CDR1 SGHNT and CDR2 YYREEE (reference sequence). The CDR3 runs 15 residues. After removal of 2 bases from V and 8 bases from J, the junction contained 9 bases not matched to a gene. Here the CDR3 DNA reads TGTGCCAGCAGCTTATCGACAGGGCCTACGGAAAAACTGTTTTTT. Amino acid sequence: CASSLSTGPTEKLFF.

This clonotype appeared many times. The chain couples TRBV7-3 to TRBJ2-1, with 7 positions matching TRBD2. Germline values: CDR1 SGHTA, CDR2 FQGTGA. The trim removed 4 bases at V and 9 bases at J, leaving 9 bases unmatched. The CDR3 sequence is 14 residues long. CDR3 coding DNA: TGTGCCAGCAGCTCCGGACCGAGGGAGGGTGAGCAGTTCTTC. Amino acids: CASSSGPREGEQFF.

This clonotype was detected many times. The J gene is TRBJ2-1, the V gene TRBV7-9, with 7 positions matching TRBD2. Unmatched junction bases numbered 14, after V lost 9 bases and J lost 9 bases. The germline gives CDR1 SEHNR, CDR2 FQNEAQ (reference sequence). This CDR3 spans 14 amino acids. This chain's CDR3 is CASLRAGEPFEQFF. The CDR3 DNA reads TGTGCCAGTCTCAGGGCGGGAGAACCTTTTGAGCAGTTCTTC.

This clonotype was picked up a small number of times. The chain links TRBV7-3 to TRBJ2-1; no clear D gene. The V end was cut by 2 bases, the J end by 7 bases, with 15 bases between. CDR1 is SGHTA, CDR2 FQGTGA, per germline. The CDR3 covers 15 residues. The CDR3 here is CASSLLPNQVNEQFF. The CDR3 DNA reads TGTGCCAGCAGCTTATTACCCAATCAGGTGAATGAGCAGTTCTTC.

Many counts were recorded for this clonotype. V usage is TRBV20-1 and J usage is TRBJ2-3; 7 bases are shared with TRBD1. Germline assignment: CDR1 DFQATT and CDR2 SNEGSKA (reference sequence). There are 16 residues in the CDR3. V lost 1 base to trimming and J lost 9 bases; unmatched junction nucleotides: 16. CDR3 amino acids: CSARVQGQPIVGTQYF. Here the CDR3 DNA reads TGCAGTGCTAGAGTCCAGGGACAGCCCATCGTTGGGACGCAGTATTTT.

The sample holds one count of this clonotype. V usage is TRBV15 and J usage is TRBJ2-1, with 9 bases aligning to TRBD2. Trimming took 0 bases from V and 7 from J; bases not matched to a gene: 22. CDR3 length equals 21 residues. Germline CDR1 reads LNHNV; CDR2 reads YYDKDF (reference sequence). In nucleotides, the CDR3 is TGTGCCACCAGCAGAGAGTGGGGTTGGGCCGGGACTAGCAAGGCACTGAATGAGCAGTTCTTC. Translating it yields CATSREWGWAGTSKALNEQFF. The full variable domain, completed using reference TRBV15 and TRBJ2-1, is DAMVIQNPRYQVTQFGKPVTLSCSQTLNHNVMYWYQQKSSQAPKLLFHYYDKDFNNEADTPDNFQSRRPNTSFCFLDIRSPGLGDTAMYLCATSREWGWAGTSKALNEQFFGPGTRLTVL.

The sample holds one count of this clonotype. This chain links TRBV5-1 with TRBJ2-5; 8 nucleotides align to TRBD2. The CDR3 runs 15 residues. CDR1 and CDR2 (germline): SGHRS, YFSETQ. The V gene end was trimmed by 0 bases and the J gene end by 5 bases; junction bases not matched to a gene: 6. CDR3 nucleotides: TGCGCCAGCAGCTTGGGCGGGAGGCAATTCGAGACCCAGTACTTC. Residues: CASSLGGRQFETQYF.

The chain carries TRBV20-1 and TRBJ2-5; 9 nucleotides line up with TRBD2. The ends lost 3 bases at V and 5 bases at J; junction bases unmatched: 13. Germline loops: CDR1 DFQATT, CDR2 SNEGSKA (reference sequence). This CDR3 is built from 16 residues. As DNA, the CDR3 is TGCAGTGCTAGTGGGTGGGGGGGGGCGGGGGGGGAGACCCAGTACTTC. This translates into CSASGWGGAGGETQYF.

This clonotype was picked up many times. The chain carries TRBV5-1 and TRBJ1-2; D unresolved. There are 13 residues in the CDR3. Germline V gene sequence: CDR1 SGHRS, CDR2 YFSETQ. Trimming cost V 2 bases and J 3 bases, with 8 bases left between them. The DNA of the CDR3 is TGCGCCAGCAGCTTAGACAAATACTATGGCTACACCTTC. Amino acid sequence: CASSLDKYYGYTF.